This section outlines one T cell receptor (beta chain) sequence together with its context. Antigen: not known. The CDR3 is made up of 15 amino acids. V gave up 5 bases and J gave up 4 bases, with 14 bases separating them. These data belong to a study of identical twins. Overall study findings and caveats: It was out-of-frame TCR alpha sharing in monozygotic twins that models underestimated.

Each cDNA held unique molecular identifiers, and template switching gave it a universal primer site. One entry per CDR3 protein results from TCRdb running MiXCR on the 5' RACE reads. The table has 1,800,000 or so distinct CDR3 sequences, under 35% seen once; the top ten hold around 0.25%. The sequence was obtained from a newborn girl in good health. Source material: cord blood. The chain carries TRBV12-3 or TRBV12-4 and TRBJ2-2; D call uncertain. This CDR3 reads CASSPSERGTGELFF. DNA of the CDR3: TGTGCCAGCAGTCCCTCTGAGCGAGGCACCGGGGAGCTGTTTTTT.